This entry is about one T cell receptor (beta chain). The antigen is not known. This CDR3 comprises 14 residues. With 1 base clipped from V and 7 bases from J, the junction kept 7 bases outside the gene matches. CDR1 and CDR2 from the germline V gene are SGHDT and YYEEEE. The record originates from a study of blood T cell dynamics during melanoma immunotherapy. About the study: First-line therapy was either pembrolizumab or nivolumab with ipilimumab for metastatic melanoma. General study findings and limits: It remained unknown if the driving T cell clones were melanoma-specific. Disease-control patients' PBMC repertoires became either more clonal or more diverse at W3.

Time point in this sample: week 3, after first cycle of checkpoint inhibitor. Prior systemic cancer therapy, immunosuppressant use and other active malignancies excluded patients. Profiled with immunoSEQ multiplex PCR; TCRdb holds only in-frame clones, not every one. This sample has about 14,000 clones, with approximately 90% found just once. The genes are TRBV5-6 and TRBJ1-2; TRBD1 aligns across 7 bases. The sample was blood, taken from a patient treated with checkpoint blockade. This sequence originates from a human donor with melanoma. CDR3 sequence (DNA): TGTGCCAGCAGCTTGAAGGGGGCCGCTTTTGGCTACACCTTC. Protein sequence: CASSLKGAAFGYTF.